This record covers a single TCR beta chain. The antigen remains undetermined. Looked up from germline, CDR1 is SQVTM and CDR2 is ANQGSEA. The V end was cut by 7 bases, the J end by 2 bases, with 30 bases between. The CDR3 extends over 19 amino acids. The source of the sample is a study of T cell repertoires in cytomegalovirus infection. Overall study: In public TCR beta signatures, there were indications of both CMV infection and matching HLA type.

TCRdb fed the reads into MiXCR, producing one record per CDR3 protein. Found here are approximately 500,000 distinct CDR3 sequences, about 17% of them singletons; the top ten hold about 24%. Overall study findings and caveats: Using cumulative public TCR beta family frequency, the authors identified those who carried CMV together with the relevant HLA. Predominance within the ex vivo response was attributable to HLA-C-restricted CMV-specific TCR beta clonotypes.

The receptor was derived from a human donor in good health (CMV status not recorded). Some clones in this sample may be carry-over from other donors' samples. The chain combines TRBV29-1 with TRBJ2-1, with TRBD2 as a possible D gene (8 bases). Sequenced input: CD8+ T cells from PBMCs. CDR3 sequence reads: CSAGGLTTAGDRTYNEQFF. CDR3 in DNA: TGCAGCGCAGGGGGGTTGACCACAGCGGGGGACCGAACCTACAATGAGCAGTTCTTC.